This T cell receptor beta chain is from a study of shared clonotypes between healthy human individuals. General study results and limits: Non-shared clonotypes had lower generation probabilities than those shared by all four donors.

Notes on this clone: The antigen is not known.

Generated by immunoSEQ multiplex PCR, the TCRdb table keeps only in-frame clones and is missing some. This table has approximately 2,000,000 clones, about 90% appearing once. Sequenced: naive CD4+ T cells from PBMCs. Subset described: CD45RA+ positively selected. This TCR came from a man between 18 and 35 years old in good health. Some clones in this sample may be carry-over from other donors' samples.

The CDR3 nucleotides read TGTGCCAGCAGCTTTCCGACTAGCCCGGGGGAGACCCAGTACTTC. It is translated as CASSFPTSPGETQYF. This sequence joins TRBV5-4 and TRBJ2-5; TRBD2 matches 7 bases. With V trimmed by 2 bases and J by 5 bases, 9 bases remained unmatched. This CDR3 is 15 amino acids long. CDR1 SGHNT and CDR2 YYREEE come from the germline V gene (reference sequence).